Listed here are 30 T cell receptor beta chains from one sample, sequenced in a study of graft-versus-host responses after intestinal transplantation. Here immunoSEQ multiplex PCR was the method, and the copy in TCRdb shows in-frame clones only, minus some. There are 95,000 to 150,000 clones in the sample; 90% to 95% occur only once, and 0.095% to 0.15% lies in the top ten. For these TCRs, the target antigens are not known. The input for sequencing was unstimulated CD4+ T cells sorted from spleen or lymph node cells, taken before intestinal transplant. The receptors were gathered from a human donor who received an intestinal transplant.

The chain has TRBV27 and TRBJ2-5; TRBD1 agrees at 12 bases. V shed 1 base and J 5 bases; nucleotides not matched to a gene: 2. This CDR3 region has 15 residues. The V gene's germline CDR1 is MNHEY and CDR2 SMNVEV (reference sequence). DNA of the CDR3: TGTGCCAGCAGTTTATGGGGACAGGGGGCGGAGACCCAGTACTTC. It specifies CASSLWGQGAETQYF.

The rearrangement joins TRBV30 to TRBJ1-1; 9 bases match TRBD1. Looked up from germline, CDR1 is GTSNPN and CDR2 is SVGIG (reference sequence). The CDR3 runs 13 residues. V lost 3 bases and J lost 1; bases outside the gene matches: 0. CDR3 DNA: TGTGCCTGGAGGGGACAGGGGAACACTGAAGCTTTCTTT. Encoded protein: CAWRGQGNTEAFF.

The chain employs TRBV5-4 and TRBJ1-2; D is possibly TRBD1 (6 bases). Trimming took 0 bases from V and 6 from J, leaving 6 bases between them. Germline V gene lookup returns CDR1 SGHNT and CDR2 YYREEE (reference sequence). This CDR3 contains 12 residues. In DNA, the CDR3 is TGTGCCAGCAGCTTGGACAGGGATGGCTACACCTTC. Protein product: CASSLDRDGYTF.

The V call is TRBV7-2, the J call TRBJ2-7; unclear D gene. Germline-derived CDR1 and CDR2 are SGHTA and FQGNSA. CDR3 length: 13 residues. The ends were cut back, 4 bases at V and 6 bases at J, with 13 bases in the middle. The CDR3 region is CASSSTDPSEQYF. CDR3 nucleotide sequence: TGTGCCAGCAGCTCCACGGACCCAAGCGAGCAGTACTTC. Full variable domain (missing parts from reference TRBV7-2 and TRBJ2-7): GAGVSQSPSNKVTEKGKDVELRCDPISGHTALYWYRQSLGQGLEFLIYFQGNSAPDKSGLPSDRFSAERTGGSVSTLTIQRTQQEDSAVYLCASSSTDPSEQYFGPGTRLTVT.

Written as DNA, the CDR3 is TGTGCCGGATCCCCGTTGCACGGCAATCAGCCCCAGCATTTT. Its protein product is CAGSPLHGNQPQHF. V gene TRBV21-1 combines with J gene TRBJ1-5. TRBV21-1 is a listed pseudogene. The CDR3 contains 14 residues.

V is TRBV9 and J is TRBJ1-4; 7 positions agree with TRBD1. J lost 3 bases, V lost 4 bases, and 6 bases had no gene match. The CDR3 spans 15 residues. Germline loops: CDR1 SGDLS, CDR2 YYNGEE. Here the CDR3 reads CASSSRQGPNEKLFF. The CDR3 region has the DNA TGTGCCAGCAGCTCCCGACAGGGACCTAATGAAAAACTGTTTTTT.

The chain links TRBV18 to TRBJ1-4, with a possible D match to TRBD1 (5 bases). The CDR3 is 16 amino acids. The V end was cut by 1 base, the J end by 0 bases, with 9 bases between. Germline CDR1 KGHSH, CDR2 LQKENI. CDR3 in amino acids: CASSPRAGPTNEKLFF. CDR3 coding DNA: TGTGCCAGCTCACCACGGGCGGGACCAACTAATGAAAAACTGTTTTTT.

In nucleotides, the CDR3 is TGTGCCAGCAGTAACCCTCCAGGGGTCTCTGGAAACACCATATATTTT. It specifies CASSNPPGVSGNTIYF. This chain joins TRBV6-6 and TRBJ1-3; a weak D match, TRBD1 (6 bases). V lost 5 bases to trimming and J lost 0 bases, with 14 bases between them. Germline values: CDR1 MNHNY, CDR2 SVGAGI (reference sequence). CDR3 size: 16 residues.

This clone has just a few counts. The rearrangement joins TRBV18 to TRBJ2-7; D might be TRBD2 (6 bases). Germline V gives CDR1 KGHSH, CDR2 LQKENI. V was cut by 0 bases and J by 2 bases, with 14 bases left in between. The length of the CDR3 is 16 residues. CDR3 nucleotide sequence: TGTGCCAGCTCACCACCTGCTGGGACTGGCCCCTACGAGCAGTACTTC. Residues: CASSPPAGTGPYEQYF.

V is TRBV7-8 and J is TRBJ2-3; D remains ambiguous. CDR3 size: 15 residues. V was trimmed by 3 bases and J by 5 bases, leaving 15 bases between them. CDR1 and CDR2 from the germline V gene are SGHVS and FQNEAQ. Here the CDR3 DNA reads TGTGCCAGCAGCTTCTATCCAGCCTCCCTAGATACGCAGTATTTT. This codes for CASSFYPASLDTQYF.

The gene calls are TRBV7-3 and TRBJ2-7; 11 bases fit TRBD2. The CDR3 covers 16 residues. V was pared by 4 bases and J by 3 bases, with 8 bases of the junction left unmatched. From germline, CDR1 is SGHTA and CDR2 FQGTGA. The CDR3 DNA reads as TGTGCCAGCAGCTCAGCGGGGACTAGCGGAGACTACGAGCAGTACTTC. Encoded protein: CASSSAGTSGDYEQYF.

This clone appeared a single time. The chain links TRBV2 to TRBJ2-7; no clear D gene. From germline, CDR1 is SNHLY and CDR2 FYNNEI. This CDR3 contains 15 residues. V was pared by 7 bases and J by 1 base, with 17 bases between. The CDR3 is CASTQDRAASYEQYF. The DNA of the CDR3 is TGTGCCAGCACCCAAGATCGCGCGGCATCCTACGAGCAGTACTTC.

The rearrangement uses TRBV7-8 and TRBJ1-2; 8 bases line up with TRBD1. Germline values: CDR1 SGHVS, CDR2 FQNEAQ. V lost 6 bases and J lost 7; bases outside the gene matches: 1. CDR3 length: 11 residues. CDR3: CASRTGGGYTF. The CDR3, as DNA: TGTGCCAGCAGAACAGGGGGTGGCTACACCTTC.

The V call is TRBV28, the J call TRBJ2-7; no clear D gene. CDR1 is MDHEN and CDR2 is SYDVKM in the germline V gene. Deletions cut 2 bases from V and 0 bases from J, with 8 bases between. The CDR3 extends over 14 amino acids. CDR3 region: CASSLAGRSYEQYF. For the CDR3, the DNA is TGTGCCAGCAGTTTAGCAGGACGCTCCTACGAGCAGTACTTC.

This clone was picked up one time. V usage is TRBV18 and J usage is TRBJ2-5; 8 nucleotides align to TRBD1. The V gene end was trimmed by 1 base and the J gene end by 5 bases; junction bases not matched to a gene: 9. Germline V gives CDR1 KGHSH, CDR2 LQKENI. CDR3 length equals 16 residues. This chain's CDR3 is CASSPRPGGMGETQYF. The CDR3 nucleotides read TGTGCCAGCTCACCACGGCCAGGGGGCATGGGGGAGACCCAGTACTTC.

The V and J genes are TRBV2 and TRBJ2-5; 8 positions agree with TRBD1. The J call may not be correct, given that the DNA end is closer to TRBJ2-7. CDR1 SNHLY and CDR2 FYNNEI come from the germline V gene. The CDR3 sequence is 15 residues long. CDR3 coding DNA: TGTGCCAGCGCTGAGGGACAGGCTCCACTCTACGAGCAGTACTTC. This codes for CASAEGQAPLYEQYF.

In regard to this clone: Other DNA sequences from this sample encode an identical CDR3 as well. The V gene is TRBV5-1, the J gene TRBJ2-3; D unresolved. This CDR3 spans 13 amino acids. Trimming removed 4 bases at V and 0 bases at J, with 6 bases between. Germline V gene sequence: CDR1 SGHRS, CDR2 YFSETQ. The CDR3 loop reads CASSLESTDTQYF. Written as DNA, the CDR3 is TGCGCCAGCAGCCTCGAAAGCACAGATACGCAGTATTTT.

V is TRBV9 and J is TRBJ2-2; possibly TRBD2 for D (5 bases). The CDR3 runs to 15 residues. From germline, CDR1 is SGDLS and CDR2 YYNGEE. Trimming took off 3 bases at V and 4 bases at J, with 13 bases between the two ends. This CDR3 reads CASSAQTSSTGELFF. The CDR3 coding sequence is TGTGCCAGCAGCGCTCAAACTAGTTCCACCGGGGAGCTGTTTTTT. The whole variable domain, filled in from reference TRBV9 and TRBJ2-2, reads DSGVTQTPKHLITATGQRVTLRCSPRSGDLSVYWYQQSLDQGLQFLIQYYNGEERAKGNILERFSAQQFPDLHSELNLSSLELGDSALYFCASSAQTSSTGELFFGEGSRLTVL.

The CDR3 DNA sequence: TGTGCCAGCTCACCACCTATTAATCCGGGACGGATGAACACTGAAGCTTTCTTT. Translation gives CASSPPINPGRMNTEAFF. The chain carries TRBV18 and TRBJ1-1; TRBD1 is a possible D gene (5 bases). The CDR3 runs 18 residues. Germline CDR1 KGHSH, CDR2 LQKENI. V was pared by 0 bases and J by 0 bases, with 17 bases between.

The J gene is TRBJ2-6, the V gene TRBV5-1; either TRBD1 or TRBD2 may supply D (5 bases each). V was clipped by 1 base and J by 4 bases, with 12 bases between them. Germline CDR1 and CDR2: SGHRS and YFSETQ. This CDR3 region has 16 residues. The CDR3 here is CASSLSSGTGANVLTF. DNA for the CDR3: TGCGCCAGCAGCTTGTCTTCAGGGACGGGGGCCAACGTCCTGACTTTC.

This chain's CDR3 is CASSPPLLGGEQFF. The DNA of the CDR3 is TGCGCCAGCAGCCCACCTCTTCTTGGTGGGGAGCAGTTCTTC. The chain has TRBV5-1 and TRBJ2-1; no clear D. CDR3 size: 14 residues. V lost 4 bases to trimming and J lost 10 bases, with 18 bases between them. From germline, CDR1 is SGHRS and CDR2 YFSETQ.

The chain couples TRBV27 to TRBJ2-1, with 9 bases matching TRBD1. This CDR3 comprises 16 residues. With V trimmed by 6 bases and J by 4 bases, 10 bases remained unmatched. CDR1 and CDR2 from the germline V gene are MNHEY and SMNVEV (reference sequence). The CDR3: CASSRKPGQGYNEQFF. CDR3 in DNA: TGTGCCAGCAGCCGTAAACCGGGACAGGGTTACAATGAGCAGTTCTTC.

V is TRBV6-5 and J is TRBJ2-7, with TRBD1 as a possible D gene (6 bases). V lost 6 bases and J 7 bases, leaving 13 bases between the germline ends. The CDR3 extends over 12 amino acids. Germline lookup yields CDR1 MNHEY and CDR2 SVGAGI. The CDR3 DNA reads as TGTGCCAGCAGCACAGGGTTGGGGGAGCAGTACTTC. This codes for CASSTGLGEQYF.

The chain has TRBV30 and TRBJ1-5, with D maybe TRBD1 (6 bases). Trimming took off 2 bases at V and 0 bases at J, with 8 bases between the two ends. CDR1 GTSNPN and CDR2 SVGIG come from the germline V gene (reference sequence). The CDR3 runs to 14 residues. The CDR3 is CAWSLTGSNQPQHF. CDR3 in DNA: TGTGCCTGGAGTCTGACAGGTAGCAATCAGCCCCAGCATTTT.

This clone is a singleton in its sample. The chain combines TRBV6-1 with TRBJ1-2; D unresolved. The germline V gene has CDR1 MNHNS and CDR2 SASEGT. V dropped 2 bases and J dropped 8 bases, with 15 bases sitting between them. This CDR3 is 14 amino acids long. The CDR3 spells CASSEWLGMGGYTF. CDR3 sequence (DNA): TGTGCCAGCAGTGAATGGTTGGGGATGGGCGGCTACACCTTC.

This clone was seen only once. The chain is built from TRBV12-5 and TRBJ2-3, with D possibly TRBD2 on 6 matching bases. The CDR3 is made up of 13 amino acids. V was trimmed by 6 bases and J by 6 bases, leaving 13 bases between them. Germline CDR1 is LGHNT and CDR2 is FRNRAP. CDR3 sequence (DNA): TGTGCTAGTGGGGCGGGACGCTTGGATACGCAGTATTTT. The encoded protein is CASGAGRLDTQYF.

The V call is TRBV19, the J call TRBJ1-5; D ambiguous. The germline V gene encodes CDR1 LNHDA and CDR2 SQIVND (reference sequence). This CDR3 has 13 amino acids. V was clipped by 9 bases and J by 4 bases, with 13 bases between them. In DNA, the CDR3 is TGTGCCAGCCGACCCCACGGTAATCAGCCCCAGCATTTT. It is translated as CASRPHGNQPQHF.

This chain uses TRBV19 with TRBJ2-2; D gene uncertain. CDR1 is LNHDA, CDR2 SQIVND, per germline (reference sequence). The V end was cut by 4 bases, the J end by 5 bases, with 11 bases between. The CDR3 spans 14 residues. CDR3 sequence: CASSTYLTTGELFF. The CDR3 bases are TGTGCCAGTAGTACCTACTTAACGACCGGGGAGCTGTTTTTT.

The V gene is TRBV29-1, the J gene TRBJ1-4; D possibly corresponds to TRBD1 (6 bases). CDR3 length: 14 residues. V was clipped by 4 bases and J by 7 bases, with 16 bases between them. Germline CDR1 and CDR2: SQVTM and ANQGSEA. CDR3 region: CSVAKGGFGEKLFF. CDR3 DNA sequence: TGCAGCGTTGCGAAAGGGGGATTCGGTGAAAAACTGTTTTTT. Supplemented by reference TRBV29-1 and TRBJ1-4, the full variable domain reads SAVISQKPSRDICQRGTSLTIQCQVDSQVTMMFWYRQQPGQSLTLIATANQGSEATYESGFVIDKFPISRPNLTFSTLTVSNMSPEDSSIYLCSVAKGGFGEKLFFGSGTQLSVL.

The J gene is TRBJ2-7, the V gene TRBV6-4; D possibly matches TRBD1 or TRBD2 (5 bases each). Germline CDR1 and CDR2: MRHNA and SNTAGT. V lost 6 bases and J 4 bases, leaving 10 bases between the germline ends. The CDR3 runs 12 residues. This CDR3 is CASRCWGYEQYF. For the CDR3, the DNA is TGTGCCAGCAGGTGTTGGGGGTACGAGCAGTACTTC.